Shown below are 18 T cell receptor beta chains from a single sample sequenced in a study of CXCR3-negative and CXCR3-positive naive CD8 T cells. Carrying UMI labels, the TRB cDNA libraries were prepared through 5' RACE. From its re-call of the 5' RACE reads, TCRdb lists each CDR3 protein once, without DNA. This listing includes over 55,000 distinct CDR3 sequences. Points from the study as a whole: For CXCR3-positive naive cells, TRB CDR3s were more hydrophobic than those of CXCR3-negative naive cells.

These receptors' targets are unknown. Specimen: naive CXCR3+ CD8+ T cells from blood. Regarding subset: CD45RO-CCR7+CD27+CD95- naive CD8+ T cells expressing CXCR3 (TNR3+). These receptor sequences come from a human donor in good health. Some clones in this sample may be carry-over from other donors' samples.

This chain joins TRBV14 and TRBJ2-7. The germline V gene encodes CDR1 SGHDN and CDR2 FVKESK. The CDR3 is 15 residues long. The CDR3 region is CASSQDIGGPYEQYF.

The rearrangement joins TRBV9 to TRBJ2-7; TCRdb's D call of TRBD1 is untestable without DNA. The CDR3 sequence is 14 residues long. The germline gives CDR1 SGDLS, CDR2 YYNGEE. The CDR3 sequence is CASSSGTNSYEQYF.

The rearrangement links TRBV27 to TRBJ2-2; the TCRdb call, TRBD2, lacks DNA for checking. The CDR3 has 14 amino acids. The germline V gene encodes CDR1 MNHEY and CDR2 SMNVEV (reference sequence). This CDR3 is CASSLLVVPGELFF.

The gene calls are TRBV4-1 and TRBJ2-7. Looked up from germline, CDR1 is MGHRA and CDR2 is YSYEKL. The CDR3 contains 15 residues. The CDR3 sequence is CASSHGLAPLYEQYF.

This chain links TRBV27 with TRBJ2-1; TCRdb returns TRBD1, unconfirmable since there is no DNA. The CDR3 consists of 15 residues. Germline CDR1 is MNHEY and CDR2 is SMNVEV (reference sequence). The CDR3 sequence: CASSPLPGSYNEQFF.

V gene TRBV20-1 combines with J gene TRBJ1-5; absent DNA, TCRdb's TRBD1 call cannot be checked. Germline CDR1 is DFQATT and CDR2 is SNEGSKA (reference sequence). The CDR3 sequence is 15 residues long. The CDR3 loop is CSARETGLGNQPQHF.

CDR3 loop: CASSSAGTVYGYTF. The chain has TRBV12-3 or TRBV12-4 and TRBJ1-2; TCRdb proposes TRBD1, but this gene call is untestable without DNA. The length of the CDR3 is 14 residues.

The gene calls are TRBV7-9 and TRBJ1-4; the TCRdb D gene call, TRBD1, has no DNA to confirm it. CDR3 length: 16 residues. Germline loops: CDR1 SEHNR, CDR2 FQNEAQ (reference sequence). CDR3 region: CASSFSIRDLDEKLFF.

The chain couples TRBV3-2 to TRBJ2-7. TRBV3-2 is described as a pseudogene. The CDR3 length is 14 residues. The chain's CDR3 is CASSLDHRSYEQYF.

The gene calls are TRBV7-9 and TRBJ1-4. The CDR3 has 14 amino acids. CDR1 and CDR2 from the germline V gene are SEHNR and FQNEAQ (reference sequence). CDR3 sequence reads: CASKRGATNEKLFF.

The V and J genes are TRBV7-2 and TRBJ2-7; TCRdb designates TRBD1, a call that cannot be tested without DNA. The CDR3 is 14 residues long. From germline, CDR1 is SGHTA and CDR2 FQGNSA. The CDR3: CASSSRPPPYEQYF. Full variable domain (outside the CDR3, taken from reference TRBV7-2 and TRBJ2-7): GAGVSQSPSNKVTEKGKDVELRCDPISGHTALYWYRQSLGQGLEFLIYFQGNSAPDKSGLPSDRFSAERTGGSVSTLTIQRTQQEDSAVYLCASSSRPPPYEQYFGPGTRLTVT.

J is TRBJ2-3 and V is TRBV7-8; as DNA is missing, the TRBD1 call by TCRdb cannot be tested. The CDR3 length is 16 residues. Looked up from germline, CDR1 is SGHVS and CDR2 is FQNEAQ. CDR3 sequence: CASSPRWGVRTDTQYF. The complete variable domain, with remaining parts taken from reference TRBV7-8 and TRBJ2-3, reads GAGVSQSPRYKVAKRGQDVALRCDPISGHVSLFWYQQALGQGPEFLTYFQNEAQLDKSGLPSDRFFAERPEGSVSTLKIQRTQQEDSAVYLCASSPRWGVRTDTQYFGPGTRLTVL.

This chain connects TRBV7-9 to TRBJ2-1; the D call of TRBD2 rests on TCRdb alone, since no DNA is present to check it. This CDR3 is 14 amino acids long. Germline V gene sequence: CDR1 SEHNR, CDR2 FQNEAQ (reference sequence). The CDR3 region is CASSLPGGSDEQFF. The variable domain in full, completed from reference TRBV7-9 and TRBJ2-1, reads DTGVSQNPRHKITKRGQNVTFRCDPISEHNRLYWYRQTLGQGPEFLTYFQNEAQLEKSRLLSDRFSAERPKGSFSTLEIQRTEQGDSAMYLCASSLPGGSDEQFFGPGTRLTVL.

The J gene is TRBJ2-7, the V gene TRBV14. Germline values: CDR1 SGHDN, CDR2 FVKESK. This CDR3 has 11 residues. CDR3 residues: CASSRDYEQYF.

The rearrangement joins TRBV29-1 to TRBJ1-1. Germline CDR1 is SQVTM and CDR2 is ANQGSEA. The CDR3 is 13 amino acids. CDR3 residues: CSVDEGIRAEAFF.

The V gene is TRBV7-9, the J gene TRBJ2-4; TCRdb selects TRBD1, and the lack of DNA leaves this call unchecked. The CDR3 is 16 amino acids. Germline lookup yields CDR1 SEHNR and CDR2 FQNEAQ (reference sequence). CDR3 amino acids: CASSARDGSAKNIQYF.

The J gene is TRBJ1-5, the V gene TRBV20-1; without DNA, the TCRdb call of TRBD1 cannot be checked. Germline-derived CDR1 and CDR2 are DFQATT and SNEGSKA (reference sequence). This CDR3 has 14 residues. This chain's CDR3 is CGGGGRLNNQPQHF.

The chain employs TRBV10-3 and TRBJ2-7; the TRBD1 assignment by TCRdb is unverifiable without DNA. The CDR3 covers 14 residues. CDR1 and CDR2 from the germline V gene are ENHRY and SYGVKD. The chain's CDR3 is CAISDRDGSYEQYF.